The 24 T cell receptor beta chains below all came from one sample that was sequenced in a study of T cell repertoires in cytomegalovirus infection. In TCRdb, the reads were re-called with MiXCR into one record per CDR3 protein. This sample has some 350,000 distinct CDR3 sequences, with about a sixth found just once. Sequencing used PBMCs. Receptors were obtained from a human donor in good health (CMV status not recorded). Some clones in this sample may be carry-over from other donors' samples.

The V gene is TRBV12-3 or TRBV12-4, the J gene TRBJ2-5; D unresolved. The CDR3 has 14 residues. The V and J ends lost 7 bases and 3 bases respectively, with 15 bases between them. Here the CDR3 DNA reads TGTGCCAGCACCCGAGGTGGGATCGAAGAGACCCAGTACTTC. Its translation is CASTRGGIEETQYF.

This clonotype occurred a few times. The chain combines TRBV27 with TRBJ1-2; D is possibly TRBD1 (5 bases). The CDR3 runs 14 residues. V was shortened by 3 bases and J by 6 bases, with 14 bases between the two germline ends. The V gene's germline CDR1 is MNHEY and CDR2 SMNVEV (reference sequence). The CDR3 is CASSFSRGSDGYTF. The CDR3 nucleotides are TGTGCCAGCAGTTTTAGTAGGGGCTCGGATGGCTACACCTTC.

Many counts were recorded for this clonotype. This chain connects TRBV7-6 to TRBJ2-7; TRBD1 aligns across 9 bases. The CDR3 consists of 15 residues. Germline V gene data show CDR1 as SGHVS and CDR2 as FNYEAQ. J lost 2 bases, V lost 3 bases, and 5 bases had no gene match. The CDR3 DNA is TGTGCCAGCAGCTTGCTACAGGGGGCAACCTACGAGCAGTACTTC. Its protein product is CASSLLQGATYEQYF.

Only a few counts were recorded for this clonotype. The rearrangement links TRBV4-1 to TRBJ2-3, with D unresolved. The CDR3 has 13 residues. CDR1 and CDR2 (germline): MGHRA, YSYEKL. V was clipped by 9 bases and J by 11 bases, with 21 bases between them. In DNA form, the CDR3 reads TGCGCCAGTGCCGTTCGCCTTGGAAGTTGGCAGTATTTT. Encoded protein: CASAVRLGSWQYF.

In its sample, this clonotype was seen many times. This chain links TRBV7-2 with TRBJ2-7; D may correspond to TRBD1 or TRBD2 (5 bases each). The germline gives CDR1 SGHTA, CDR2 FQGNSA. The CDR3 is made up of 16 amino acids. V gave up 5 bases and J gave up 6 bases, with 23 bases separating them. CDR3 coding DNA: TGTGCCAGCAGCCCCGGCTGGGGCCACACGAGCGGCGAGCAGTACTTC. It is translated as CASSPGWGHTSGEQYF.

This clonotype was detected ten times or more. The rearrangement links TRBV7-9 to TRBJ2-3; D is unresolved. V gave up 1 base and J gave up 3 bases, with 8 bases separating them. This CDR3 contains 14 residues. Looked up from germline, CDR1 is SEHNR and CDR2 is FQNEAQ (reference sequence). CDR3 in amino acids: CASSLERWTDTQYF. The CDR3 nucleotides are TGTGCCAGCAGCTTAGAACGTTGGACAGATACGCAGTATTTT.

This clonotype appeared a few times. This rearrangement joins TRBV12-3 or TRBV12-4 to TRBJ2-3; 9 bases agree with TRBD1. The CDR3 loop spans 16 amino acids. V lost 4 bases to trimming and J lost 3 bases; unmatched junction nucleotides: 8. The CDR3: CASSSHPGQGTDTQYF. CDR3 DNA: TGTGCCAGCAGTTCCCATCCGGGACAGGGAACAGATACGCAGTATTTT.

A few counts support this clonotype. Here the CDR3 reads CASSFSRTGIYGYTF. Here the CDR3 DNA reads TGTGCCAGCAGCTTCTCTCGGACAGGGATCTATGGCTACACCTTC. V usage is TRBV7-9 and J usage is TRBJ1-2; the match to TRBD1 covers 8 bases. The germline V gene encodes CDR1 SEHNR and CDR2 FQNEAQ (reference sequence). V was clipped by 3 bases and J by 4 bases; unmatched bases: 7. This CDR3 comprises 15 residues.

CDR3: CASSQLRGPGELFF. CDR3 bases: TGTGCCAGCAGCCAGCTCCGGGGACCCGGGGAGCTGTTTTTT. The gene calls are TRBV12-3 or TRBV12-4 and TRBJ2-2, with D perhaps TRBD1 or TRBD2 (5 bases each). This CDR3 spans 14 amino acids. Trimming took 6 bases from V and 6 from J, leaving 14 bases between them.

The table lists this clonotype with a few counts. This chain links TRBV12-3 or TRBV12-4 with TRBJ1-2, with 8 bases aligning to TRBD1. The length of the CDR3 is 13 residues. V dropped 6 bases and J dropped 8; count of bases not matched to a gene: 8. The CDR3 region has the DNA TGTGCCAGCAGACCGGACAGGGAAGGCGGCTACACCTTC. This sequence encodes CASRPDREGGYTF.

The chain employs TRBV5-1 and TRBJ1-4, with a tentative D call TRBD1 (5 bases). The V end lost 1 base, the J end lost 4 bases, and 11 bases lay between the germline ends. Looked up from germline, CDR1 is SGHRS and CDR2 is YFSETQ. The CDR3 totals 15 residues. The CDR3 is CASSLRGMDNEKLFF. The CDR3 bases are TGCGCCAGCAGCTTGAGGGGAATGGATAATGAAAAACTGTTTTTT.

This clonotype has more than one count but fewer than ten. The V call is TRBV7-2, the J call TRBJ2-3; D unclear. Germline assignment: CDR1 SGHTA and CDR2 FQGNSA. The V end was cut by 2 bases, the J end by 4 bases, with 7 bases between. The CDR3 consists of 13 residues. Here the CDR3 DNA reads TGTGCCAGCAGCTTAATTTCCTCAGATACGCAGTATTTT. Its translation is CASSLISSDTQYF. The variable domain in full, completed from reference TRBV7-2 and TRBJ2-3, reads GAGVSQSPSNKVTEKGKDVELRCDPISGHTALYWYRQSLGQGLEFLIYFQGNSAPDKSGLPSDRFSAERTGGSVSTLTIQRTQQEDSAVYLCASSLISSDTQYFGPGTRLTVL.

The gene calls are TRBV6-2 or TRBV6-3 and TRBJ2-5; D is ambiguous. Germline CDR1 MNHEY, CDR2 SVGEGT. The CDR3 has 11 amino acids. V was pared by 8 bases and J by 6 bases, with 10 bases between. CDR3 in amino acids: CASGFWKTQYF. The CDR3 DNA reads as TGTGCCAGCGGTTTCTGGAAGACCCAGTACTTC.

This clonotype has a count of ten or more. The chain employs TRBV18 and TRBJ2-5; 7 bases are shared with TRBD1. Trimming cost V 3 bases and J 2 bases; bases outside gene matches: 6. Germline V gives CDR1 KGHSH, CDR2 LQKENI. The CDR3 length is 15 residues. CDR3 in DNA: TGTGCCAGCTCACCTCGCCCGGGACAGCAAGAGACCCAGTACTTC. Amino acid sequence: CASSPRPGQQETQYF.

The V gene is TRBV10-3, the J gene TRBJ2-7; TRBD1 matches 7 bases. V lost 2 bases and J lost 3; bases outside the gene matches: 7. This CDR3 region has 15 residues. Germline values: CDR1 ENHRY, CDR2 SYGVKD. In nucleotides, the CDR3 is TGTGCCATCAGTGAGGGGACAGCCGGGAACTACGAGCAGTACTTC. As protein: CAISEGTAGNYEQYF.

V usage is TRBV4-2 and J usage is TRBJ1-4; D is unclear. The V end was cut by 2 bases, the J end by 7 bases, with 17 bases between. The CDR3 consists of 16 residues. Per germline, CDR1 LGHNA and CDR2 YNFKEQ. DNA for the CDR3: TGTGCCAGCAGCCAAAATCCGGGGTTAGCGGGTGAAAAACTGTTTTTT. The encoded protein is CASSQNPGLAGEKLFF.

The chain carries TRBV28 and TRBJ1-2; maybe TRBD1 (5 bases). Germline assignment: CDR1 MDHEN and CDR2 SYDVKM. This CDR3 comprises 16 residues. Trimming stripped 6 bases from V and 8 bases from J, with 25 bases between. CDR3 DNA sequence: TGTGCCAGCAGCCCCACCGCCGCGGGACTAAGATGGGGCTACACCTTC. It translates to CASSPTAAGLRWGYTF.

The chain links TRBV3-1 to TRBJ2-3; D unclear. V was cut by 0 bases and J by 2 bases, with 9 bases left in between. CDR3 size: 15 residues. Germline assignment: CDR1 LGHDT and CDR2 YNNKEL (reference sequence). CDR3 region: CASSQEVTYTDTQYF. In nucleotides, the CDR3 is TGTGCCAGCAGCCAAGAGGTCACCTACACAGATACGCAGTATTTT.

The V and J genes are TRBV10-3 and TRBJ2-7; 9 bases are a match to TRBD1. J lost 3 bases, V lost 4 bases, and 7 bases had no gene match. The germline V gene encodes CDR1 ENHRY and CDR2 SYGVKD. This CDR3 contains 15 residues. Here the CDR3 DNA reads TGTGCCATCAGTGGCTTCGGGACAGGGAACTACGAGCAGTACTTC. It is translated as CAISGFGTGNYEQYF.

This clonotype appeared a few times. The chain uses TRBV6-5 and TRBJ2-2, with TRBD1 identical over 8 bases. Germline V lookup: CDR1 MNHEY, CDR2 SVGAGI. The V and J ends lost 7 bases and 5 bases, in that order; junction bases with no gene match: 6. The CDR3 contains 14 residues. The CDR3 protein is CASTGQGATGELFF. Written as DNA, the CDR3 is TGTGCCAGCACAGGGCAGGGGGCTACCGGGGAGCTGTTTTTT.

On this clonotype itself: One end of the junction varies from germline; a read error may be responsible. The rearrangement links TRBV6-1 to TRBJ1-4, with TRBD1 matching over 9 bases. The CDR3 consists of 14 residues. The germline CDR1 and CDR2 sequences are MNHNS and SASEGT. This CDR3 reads CASRGTGNNVKLFF. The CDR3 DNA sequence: TGTGCCAGCAGGGGGACAGGGAATAATGTAAAACTGTTTTTT.

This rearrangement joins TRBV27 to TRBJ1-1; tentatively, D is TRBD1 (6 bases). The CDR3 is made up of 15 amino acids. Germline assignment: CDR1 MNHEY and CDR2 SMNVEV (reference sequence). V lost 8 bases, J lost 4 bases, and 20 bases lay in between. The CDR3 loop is CASWKGYRDGTEAFF. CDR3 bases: TGTGCCAGCTGGAAAGGATACAGGGACGGCACTGAAGCTTTCTTT.

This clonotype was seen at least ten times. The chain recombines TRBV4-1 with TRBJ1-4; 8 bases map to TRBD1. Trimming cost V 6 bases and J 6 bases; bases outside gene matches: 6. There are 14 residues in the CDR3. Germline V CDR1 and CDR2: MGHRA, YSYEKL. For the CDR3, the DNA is TGCGCCAGCAGACCCCAGGGGGCATATGAAAAACTGTTTTTT. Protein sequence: CASRPQGAYEKLFF.

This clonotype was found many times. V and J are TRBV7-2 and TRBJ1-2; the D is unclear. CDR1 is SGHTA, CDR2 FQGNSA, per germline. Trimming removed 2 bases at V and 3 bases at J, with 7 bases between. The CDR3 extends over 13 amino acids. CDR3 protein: CASSLSNYYGYTF. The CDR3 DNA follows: TGTGCCAGCAGCTTATCGAACTACTATGGCTACACCTTC. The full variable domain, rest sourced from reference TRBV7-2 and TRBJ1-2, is GAGVSQSPSNKVTEKGKDVELRCDPISGHTALYWYRQSLGQGLEFLIYFQGNSAPDKSGLPSDRFSAERTGGSVSTLTIQRTQQEDSAVYLCASSLSNYYGYTFGSGTRLTVV.